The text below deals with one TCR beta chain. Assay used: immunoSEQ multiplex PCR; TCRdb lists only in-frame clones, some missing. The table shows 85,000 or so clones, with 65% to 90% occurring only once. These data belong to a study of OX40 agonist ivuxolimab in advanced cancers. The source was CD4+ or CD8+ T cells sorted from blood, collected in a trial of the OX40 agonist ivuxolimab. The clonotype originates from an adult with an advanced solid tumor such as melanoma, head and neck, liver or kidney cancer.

The CDR3: CASSQRGGPGANVLTF. The CDR3 DNA reads as TGTGCCAGCAGCCAAAGGGGAGGGCCTGGGGCCAACGTCCTGACTTTC. V usage is TRBV7-3 and J usage is TRBJ2-6; 7 bases align to TRBD2. Germline lookup yields CDR1 SGHTA and CDR2 FQGTGA. With V trimmed by 5 bases and J by 2 bases, 6 bases remained unmatched. This CDR3 comprises 16 residues.